The rows below give T cell receptor beta chains drawn from one sample of a study of T-cell memory formation after mild COVID-19. TCRdb called the 5' RACE reads again in MiXCR, with one record for every CDR3 protein. In the table there are about 560,000 distinct CDR3 sequences, over 15% of which are singletons. The sample was PBMCs or a T cell subset sorted from them (not recorded which). These receptors were obtained from an adult woman who had mild COVID-19 (a few samples of this study predate the infection). Cell type and time point are not known. Each CDR3 is given with its conserved first and last residue. The D gene is left open where the match is weak. Only part of the rows carry a size: once, few, many, or a class if the clone is expanded.

D: NA; size: NA; V: TRBV5-1; J: TRBJ2-1; DNA: TGCGCCAGCAGCTTGGGCGGGGCCCTGAATGAGCAGTTCTTC; CDR3: CASSLGGALNEQFF
D: NA; size: once; V: TRBV5-1; J: TRBJ2-1; DNA: TGCGCCAGCAGCTTGGGTGCGCAGCAGAATGAGCAGTTCTTC; CDR3: CASSLGAQQNEQFF
D: NA; size: NA; V: TRBV7-9; J: TRBJ2-1; DNA: TGTGCCAGCAGGTTTAGCCAGAGCTCCTACAATGAGCAGTTCTTC; CDR3: CASRFSQSSYNEQFF
D: TRBD1; size: few; V: TRBV12-3/TRBV12-4; J: TRBJ2-2; DNA: TGTGCCAGCAGTCGCGGGACAGGGACGTTAACCGGGGAGCTGTTTTTT; CDR3: CASSRGTGTLTGELFF
D: NA; size: many; V: TRBV10-3; J: TRBJ2-3; DNA: TGTGCCATCAGTGAGCCGGACCTCCCAGCAGATACGCAGTATTTT; CDR3: CAISEPDLPADTQYF
D: NA; size: NA; V: TRBV5-1; J: TRBJ2-1; DNA: TGCGCCAGCAGAACGGGGAATACCTACAATGAGCAGTTCTTC; CDR3: CASRTGNTYNEQFF
D: NA; size: many; V: TRBV7-9; J: TRBJ2-3; DNA: TGTGCCAGCAGCTTCCCAGATGTCCGGGGTACAGATACGCAGTATTTT; CDR3: CASSFPDVRGTDTQYF
D: TRBD1; size: few; V: TRBV12-3/TRBV12-4; J: TRBJ2-7; DNA: TGTGCCAGCAGCCCTGGACAGGTAGCCTACGAGCAGTACTTC; CDR3: CASSPGQVAYEQYF
D: NA; size: few; V: TRBV12-3/TRBV12-4; J: TRBJ1-5; DNA: TGTGCCAGCGAGGGCCTCTTGGGGCCCCAGCATTTT; CDR3: CASEGLLGPQHF
D: TRBD1; size: few; V: TRBV9; J: TRBJ2-7; DNA: TGTGCCAGCAGCGAGGAGACAGGGTTTGCCTACGAGCAGTACTTC; CDR3: CASSEETGFAYEQYF
D: TRBD2; size: few; V: TRBV7-9; J: TRBJ2-1; DNA: TGTGCCAGCAGCACCCGGGGCTGGGAGGGCTCCTACAATGAGCAGTTCTTC; CDR3: CASSTRGWEGSYNEQFF
D: TRBD2; size: many; V: TRBV7-8; J: TRBJ2-6; DNA: TGTGCCAGCAGCTTAGTAGGACTAGATCTTTCTGGGGCCAACGTCCTGACTTTC; CDR3: CASSLVGLDLSGANVLTF
D: NA; size: many; V: TRBV5-1; J: TRBJ2-1; DNA: TGCGCCAGCAGCCACCGGGGCCTCGAGGATGAGCAGTTCTTC; CDR3: CASSHRGLEDEQFF
D: NA; size: few; V: TRBV7-9; J: TRBJ2-5; DNA: TGTGCCAGCAGCTTAGTTGGGGCCCACGCAGAGACCCAGTACTTC; CDR3: CASSLVGAHAETQYF
D: TRBD1; size: NA; V: TRBV19; J: TRBJ1-5; DNA: TGTGCCAGTAGTATTATGGGACAGGGGGCGGGCGAGCCCCAGCATTTT; CDR3: CASSIMGQGAGEPQHF
D: TRBD1; size: NA; V: TRBV7-6; J: TRBJ1-2; DNA: TGTGCCAGCAGCTCCTCGGGACAGAGGAAGGCTAACTATGGCTACACCTTC; CDR3: CASSSSGQRKANYGYTF
D: NA; size: few; V: TRBV12-3/TRBV12-4; J: TRBJ2-7; DNA: TGTGCCAGCAGTTTCGAGGACCGTGGCTCCTACGAGCAGTACTTC; CDR3: CASSFEDRGSYEQYF
D: TRBD2; size: few; V: TRBV27; J: TRBJ2-5; DNA: TGTGCCAGCAGTTTATCCGGACTAGCCTCGGAGACCCAGTACTTC; CDR3: CASSLSGLASETQYF
D: NA; size: few; V: TRBV18; J: TRBJ1-1; DNA: TGTGCCAGCTCACCACAGGAAAGGGCCGCTTTCTTT; CDR3: CASSPQERAAFF
D: TRBD1; size: NA; V: TRBV3-1; J: TRBJ1-2; DNA: TGTGCCAGCAGCCAACCACAGGGGACCTATGGCTACACCTTC; CDR3: CASSQPQGTYGYTF
D: NA; size: few; V: TRBV25-1; J: TRBJ2-7; DNA: TGTGCCAGCAGTGAATACGTGGGGAGGAAGCAGTACTTC; CDR3: CASSEYVGRKQYF
D: NA; size: NA; V: TRBV15; J: TRBJ2-1; DNA: TGTGCCACCAGTCCGAACTCGGGCAATGAGCAGTTCTTC; CDR3: CATSPNSGNEQFF
D: NA; size: few; V: TRBV5-4; J: TRBJ2-7; DNA: TGTGCCAGCAGCTTGAGAGGGACCTTCGAGCAGTACTTC; CDR3: CASSLRGTFEQYF
D: NA; size: few; V: TRBV27; J: TRBJ2-3; DNA: TGTGCCAGCAGTTTAATAAGGGGCACGGATACGCAGTATTTT; CDR3: CASSLIRGTDTQYF
D: TRBD2; size: NA; V: TRBV28; J: TRBJ2-7; DNA: TGTGCCAGCTCGCAGCGGGACTTATCCTACGAGCAGTACTTC; CDR3: CASSQRDLSYEQYF
D: NA; size: NA; V: TRBV3-1; J: TRBJ1-5; DNA: TGTGCCAGCAGCCAATCGAGCCGGGGCCAGCCCCAGCATTTT; CDR3: CASSQSSRGQPQHF
D: NA; size: few; V: TRBV5-5; J: TRBJ2-2; DNA: TGTGCCAGCCGTATTCTCGGGCAAAACACCGGGGAGCTGTTTTTT; CDR3: CASRILGQNTGELFF
D: NA; size: NA; V: TRBV12-3/TRBV12-4; J: TRBJ1-1; DNA: TGTGCCAGCAGTAGGAGGAGCCGGCCGAACACTGAAGCTTTCTTT; CDR3: CASSRRSRPNTEAFF
D: TRBD1; size: few; V: TRBV5-1; J: TRBJ1-1; DNA: TGCGCCAGCAGTGAAGGGACAGCAAATGAAGCTTTCTTT; CDR3: CASSEGTANEAFF
D: NA; size: NA; V: TRBV6-6; J: TRBJ2-2; DNA: TGTGCCAGCTTTGGGGCAGCCTACACCGGGGAGCTGTTTTTT; CDR3: CASFGAAYTGELFF
D: NA; size: few; V: TRBV7-9; J: TRBJ2-1; DNA: TGTGCCAGCAGCTTATTACTACACGAATCGGGCAATGAGCAGTTCTTC; CDR3: CASSLLLHESGNEQFF
D: NA; size: NA; V: TRBV2; J: TRBJ2-3; DNA: TGTGCCAGCAGTGATTGGACCGGGGCAGATACGCAGTATTTT; CDR3: CASSDWTGADTQYF
D: NA; size: few; V: TRBV9; J: TRBJ2-7; DNA: TGTGCCAGCAGCGAGTTCCCAACGTACGAGCAGTACTTC; CDR3: CASSEFPTYEQYF
D: NA; size: NA; V: TRBV24-1; J: TRBJ2-3; DNA: TGTGCCACCAGTGAAGGTGGGGTGCATATGAATACGCAGTATTTT; CDR3: CATSEGGVHMNTQYF
D: NA; size: NA; V: TRBV27; J: TRBJ1-1; DNA: TGTGCCAGCAGTTTAGACCTTGGACCGAACACTGAAGCTTTCTTT; CDR3: CASSLDLGPNTEAFF
D: NA; size: few; V: TRBV9; J: TRBJ2-5; DNA: TGTGCCAGCAGTCCTGAGTCCGGGAGCCGGCAAGAGACCCAGTACTTC; CDR3: CASSPESGSRQETQYF
D: NA; size: few; V: TRBV9; J: TRBJ2-7; DNA: TGTGCCAGCAGCGTAGACGGAGCGGGTCACTCATACGAGCAGTACTTC; CDR3: CASSVDGAGHSYEQYF
D: TRBD2; size: NA; V: TRBV18; J: TRBJ2-4; DNA: TGTGCCAGCTCACCGAGCGGGAGCGCAAACATTCAGTACTTC; CDR3: CASSPSGSANIQYF
D: NA; size: NA; V: TRBV7-2; J: TRBJ2-2; DNA: TGTGCCAGCAGCTTAGTTCCGAGCGCCATGAACACCGGGGAGCTGTTTTTT; CDR3: CASSLVPSAMNTGELFF
D: NA; size: NA; V: TRBV5-1; J: TRBJ2-7; DNA: TGCGCCAGCAGCTGGGCCCGGGACAGCGGGTCCTACGAGCAGTACTTC; CDR3: CASSWARDSGSYEQYF
D: NA; size: many; V: TRBV5-1; J: TRBJ2-5; DNA: TGCGCCAGCAGCCCGGGGCCCCAAGAGACCCAGTACTTC; CDR3: CASSPGPQETQYF
D: TRBD2; size: many; V: TRBV24-1; J: TRBJ2-1; DNA: TGTGCCACCAGTAAGCCCACGGGACTAGCGGGGGGCAATGAGCAGTTCTTC; CDR3: CATSKPTGLAGGNEQFF
D: TRBD1; size: few; V: TRBV4-3; J: TRBJ2-7; DNA: TGCGCCAGCAGCCGCTTCCCTCGGGACAGCCAGTACTTC; CDR3: CASSRFPRDSQYF
D: TRBD2; size: few; V: TRBV18; J: TRBJ2-3; DNA: TGTGCCAGCTCACTCATTTCCCCGACTAGCGGGAGGGCCACAGATACGCAGTATTTT; CDR3: CASSLISPTSGRATDTQYF
D: NA; size: NA; V: TRBV6-6; J: TRBJ1-1; DNA: TGTGCCAGCAAAGACGGTATTGAAGCTTTCTTT; CDR3: CASKDGIEAFF
D: NA; size: few; V: TRBV15; J: TRBJ1-1; DNA: TGTGCCACCGGCTGGAGCCGGAACACTGAAGCTTTCTTT; CDR3: CATGWSRNTEAFF
D: TRBD1; size: NA; V: TRBV11-2; J: TRBJ2-6; DNA: TGTGCCAGCAGCCGGGACAGATACGACTCTGGGGCCAACGTCCTGACTTTC; CDR3: CASSRDRYDSGANVLTF
D: TRBD2; size: NA; V: TRBV6-5; J: TRBJ2-1; DNA: TGTGCCAGCAGCAACGGGGGGACTAGCGGGAGGGAGAATGAGCAGTTCTTC; CDR3: CASSNGGTSGRENEQFF
D: NA; size: NA; V: TRBV29-1; J: TRBJ1-1; DNA: TGCAGCGTTGTGGAGAGGGTGAACACTGAAGCTTTCTTT; CDR3: CSVVERVNTEAFF
D: TRBD2; size: NA; V: TRBV4-3; J: TRBJ2-7; DNA: TGCGCCAGCAGCCAAGTCTTGGTGGGAGGGACCTACGAGCAGTACTTC; CDR3: CASSQVLVGGTYEQYF
D: TRBD1; size: NA; V: TRBV27; J: TRBJ1-1; DNA: TGTGCCAGCAGTGAGACGGGACAGGGGGCTGCCACTGAAGCTTTCTTT; CDR3: CASSETGQGAATEAFF
D: NA; size: many; V: TRBV7-3; J: TRBJ2-1; DNA: TGTGCCAGCAGCTTAAAAGGCGGAAGCTCCTACAATGAGCAGTTCTTC; CDR3: CASSLKGGSSYNEQFF
D: TRBD2; size: NA; V: TRBV7-3; J: TRBJ2-5; DNA: TGTGCCAGCAGCCCTCCCACTAGCGGGAGTGTGGAGACCCAGTACTTC; CDR3: CASSPPTSGSVETQYF
D: NA; size: few; V: TRBV12-3/TRBV12-4; J: TRBJ1-1; DNA: TGTGCCAGCAGGGCCTCCGGAGGCACTGAAGCTTTCTTT; CDR3: CASRASGGTEAFF
D: TRBD2; size: few; V: TRBV5-4; J: TRBJ2-3; DNA: TGTGCCAGCAGACGAGCGGGGGGGCCCGCAGATACGCAGTATTTT; CDR3: CASRRAGGPADTQYF
D: NA; size: NA; V: TRBV20-1; J: TRBJ2-2; DNA: TGCAGTGCTAGAGAAGACGGGCGCACCGGGGAGCTGTTTTTT; CDR3: CSAREDGRTGELFF
D: TRBD1; size: few; V: TRBV4-2; J: TRBJ2-2; DNA: TGTGCCAGCAGCCAGGGACAGGGTGGGACCGGGGAGCTGTTTTTT; CDR3: CASSQGQGGTGELFF
D: NA; size: NA; V: TRBV30; J: TRBJ1-4; DNA: TGTGCCTGGAGTTCAGACAGGAGACTGTTTTTT; CDR3: CAWSSDRRLFF
D: TRBD1; size: few; V: TRBV7-8; J: TRBJ1-5; DNA: TGTGCCAGCAGTGAACAGGGGGCCAGTCAGCCCCAGCATTTT; CDR3: CASSEQGASQPQHF